This T cell receptor beta chain was obtained from a study of T cells in Graves' hyperthyroidism and ophthalmopathy. Findings and limits, study-wide: From stable hyperthyroidism, ophthalmopathy was separated by a 13 V-J model. Ophthalmopathy got predicted by the model a median 6.5 months before its onset.

Uncontrolled infection, other autoimmune disease, pregnancy or lactation led to exclusion. The diagnostic basis comprised clinical symptoms, serum thyroxine and TRAb, thyroid ultrasound and orbital computed tomography. Regions amplified from RNA transcripts were the TCR beta CDR3 regions. When the TCR CDR3 underwent first-round RT-PCR, the HTBI primer set was used. TCRdb reanalysed the multiplex PCR reads using MiXCR and keeps one entry per CDR3 protein. This repertoire shows approximately 510,000 distinct CDR3 sequences, over 45% found once; its top ten account for roughly 45%. Regarding this clonotype: The target antigen is unknown.

Per germline, CDR1 SQVTM and CDR2 ANQGSEA. This CDR3 comprises 12 residues. Deletions cut 3 bases from V and 4 bases from J, with 9 bases between. The TCR was taken from an adult woman with Graves' disease, either hyperthyroidism or ophthalmopathy (not recorded which). The chain joins TRBV29-1 to TRBJ1-2; D may be TRBD1 (5 bases). The sequenced material came from peripheral blood or thyroid tissue (not recorded which). The CDR3 is CSVDYQGYGYTF. The CDR3 nucleotides are TGCAGCGTTGATTACCAGGGCTATGGCTACACCTTC. Variable domain in full (rest from reference TRBV29-1 and TRBJ1-2): SAVISQKPSRDICQRGTSLTIQCQVDSQVTMMFWYRQQPGQSLTLIATANQGSEATYESGFVIDKFPISRPNLTFSTLTVSNMSPEDSSIYLCSVDYQGYGYTFGSGTRLTVV.